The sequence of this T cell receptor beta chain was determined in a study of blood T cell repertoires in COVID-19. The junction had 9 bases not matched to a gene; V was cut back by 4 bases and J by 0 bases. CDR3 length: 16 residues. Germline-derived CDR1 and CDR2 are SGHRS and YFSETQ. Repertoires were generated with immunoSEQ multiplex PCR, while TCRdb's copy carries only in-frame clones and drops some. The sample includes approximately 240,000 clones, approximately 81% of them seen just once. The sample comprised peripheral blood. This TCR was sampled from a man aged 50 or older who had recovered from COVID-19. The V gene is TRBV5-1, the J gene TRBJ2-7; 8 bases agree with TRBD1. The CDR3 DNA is TGCGCCAGCAGCACCGGACAGGGTTTGGCCTCCTACGAGCAGTACTTC. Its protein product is CASSTGQGLASYEQYF.